Following are 8 T cell receptor beta chains from one sample sequenced in a study of cytomegalovirus exposure and HLA in healthy donors. Vbeta (60) and Jbeta (13) primers were used in the PCR. Repertoires were generated with immunoSEQ multiplex PCR, while TCRdb's copy carries only in-frame clones and drops some. The sample includes approximately 130,000 clones, approximately 85% of them seen just once. The source material was PBMCs. Every receptor here comes from a young woman in good health and CMV-seropositive.

The chain recombines TRBV11-2 with TRBJ2-7; TRBD2 might be the D (6 bases). V was pared by 1 base and J by 0 bases, with 13 bases between. The CDR3 is 16 residues long. Germline-derived CDR1 and CDR2 are SGHAT and FQNNGV. The CDR3 protein is CASSLAEGHPSYEQYF. The CDR3, as DNA: TGTGCCAGCAGCTTAGCGGAGGGGCATCCCTCCTACGAGCAGTACTTC.

The chain uses TRBV6-1 and TRBJ2-5; D unresolved. This CDR3 is built from 12 residues. Germline V lookup: CDR1 MNHNS, CDR2 SASEGT. V was trimmed by 4 bases and J by 5 bases, leaving 8 bases between them. The CDR3, as DNA: TGTGCCAGCAGTGGACAATCGGAGACCCAGTACTTC. This sequence encodes CASSGQSETQYF.

This clone was observed once. This chain links TRBV19 with TRBJ2-1; 10 nucleotides agree with TRBD2. Germline CDR1 reads LNHDA; CDR2 reads SQIVND (reference sequence). V gave up 1 base and J gave up 0 bases; unmatched junction bases: 6. The CDR3 length is 18 residues. The CDR3 here is CASSIGLAGDSSYNEQFF. Here the CDR3 DNA reads TGTGCCAGTAGTATAGGTCTAGCGGGGGATAGCTCCTACAATGAGCAGTTCTTC.

The chain employs TRBV10-3 and TRBJ1-2; the D gene is possibly TRBD1 (6 bases). CDR1 and CDR2 (germline): ENHRY, SYGVKD. The CDR3 runs to 14 residues. With 4 bases removed from V and 5 bases from J, the gap between germline ends came to 14 bases. DNA for the CDR3: TGTGCCATCAGTGTGATGGACAGCCAATATGGCTACACCTTC. Translating it yields CAISVMDSQYGYTF.

This clone was counted between two and nine times. This chain connects TRBV18 to TRBJ2-1, with TRBD1 matching over 7 bases. Per the germline V gene, CDR1 is KGHSH and CDR2 is LQKENI. CDR3 length: 15 residues. V was clipped by 6 bases and J by 2 bases; unmatched bases: 7. In DNA form, the CDR3 reads TGTGCCAGCTCCCACGGACAGGTGACCTACAATGAGCAGTTCTTC. Its translation: CASSHGQVTYNEQFF.

This clone was detected once. The CDR3 DNA sequence: TGTGCCAGCAGCTCCATAGAGACCCAGTACTTC. Its translation: CASSSIETQYF. The rearrangement joins TRBV5-6 to TRBJ2-5; D is uncertain. Trimming stripped 3 bases from V and 4 bases from J, with 4 bases between. Germline CDR1 SGHDT, CDR2 YYEEEE. CDR3 length equals 11 residues.

The chain is built from TRBV18 and TRBJ2-7; tentative D call: TRBD1 (6 bases). Germline values: CDR1 KGHSH, CDR2 LQKENI. The CDR3 is made up of 13 amino acids. Trimming cost V 4 bases and J 4 bases, with 11 bases left between them. The CDR3 spells CASSQGQQYEQYF. Here the CDR3 DNA reads TGTGCCAGCTCACAGGGACAACAATACGAGCAGTACTTC.

The chain is built from TRBV11-1 and TRBJ2-3, with TRBD1 as a possible D gene (5 bases). The CDR3 consists of 16 residues. V lost 1 base, J lost 4 bases, and 15 bases lay in between. Germline lookup yields CDR1 SGHAT and CDR2 FQDESV (reference sequence). The CDR3 DNA sequence: TGTGCCAGCAGCTTAGTTGCAGGGTTCAATCCAGATACGCAGTATTTT. It translates to CASSLVAGFNPDTQYF. The variable domain in full, with the rest retrieved from reference TRBV11-1 and TRBJ2-3, is EAEVAQSPRYKITEKSQAVAFWCDPISGHATLYWYRQILGQGPELLVQFQDESVVDDSQLPKDRFSAERLKGVDSTLKIQPAELGDSAMYLCASSLVAGFNPDTQYFGPGTRLTVL.